This record looks at one T cell receptor (beta chain) sequence and its context. The antigen remains undetermined. The V gene end was trimmed by 5 bases and the J gene end by 4 bases; junction bases not matched to a gene: 4. CDR3 length equals 14 residues. CDR1 is SGHAT and CDR2 is FQNNGV in the germline V gene. Use of 60 Vbeta and 13 Jbeta primers characterized the PCR. Clones were read by immunoSEQ multiplex PCR, and TCRdb kept only the in-frame ones, dropping some. The repertoire holds 140,000 to 150,000 clones, with roughly 85% as singletons. This entry belongs to a study of cytomegalovirus exposure and HLA in healthy donors. Study findings and constraints: In a later analysis, parvovirus B19, influenza, CMV and Epstein-Barr virus appeared linked to several top co-occurrence clusters. Within an earlier analysis, most TCR beta V segments proved productive either about 87% or about 30% of the time.

The sequenced sample consisted of PBMCs. The chain employs TRBV11-2 and TRBJ1-5; 8 bases are shared with TRBD1. The TCR was taken from a male donor in good health and CMV-seronegative. The CDR3 nucleotides are TGTGCCAGCAGCCCGACAGGGGTTAATCAGCCCCAGCATTTT. Translation gives CASSPTGVNQPQHF.